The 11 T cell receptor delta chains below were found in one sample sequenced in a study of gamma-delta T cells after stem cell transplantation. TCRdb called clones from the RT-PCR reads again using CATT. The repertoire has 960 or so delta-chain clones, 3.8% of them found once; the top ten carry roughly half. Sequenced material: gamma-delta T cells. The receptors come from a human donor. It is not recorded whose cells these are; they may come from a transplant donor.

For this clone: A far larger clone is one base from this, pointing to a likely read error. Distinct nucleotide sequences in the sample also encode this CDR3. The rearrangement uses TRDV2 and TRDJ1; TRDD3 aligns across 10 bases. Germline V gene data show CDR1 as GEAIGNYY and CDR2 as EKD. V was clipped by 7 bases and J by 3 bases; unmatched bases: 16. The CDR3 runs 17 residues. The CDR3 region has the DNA TGTGCCTGCGACTCTCTTACTGGGGGATTGGGCCCCGATAAACTCATCTTT. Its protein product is CACDSLTGGLGPDKLIF.

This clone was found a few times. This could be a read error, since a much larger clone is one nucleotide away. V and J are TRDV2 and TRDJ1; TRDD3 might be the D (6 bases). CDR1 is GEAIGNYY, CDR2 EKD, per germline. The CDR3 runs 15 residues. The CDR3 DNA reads TGTGCCTGTGACACCTTGGGGGCTAAGAAGAGTAAATTCATCTTT. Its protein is CACDTLGAKKSKFIF.

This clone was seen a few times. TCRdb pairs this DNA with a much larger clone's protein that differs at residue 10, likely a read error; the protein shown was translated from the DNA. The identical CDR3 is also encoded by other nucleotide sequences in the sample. CDR3 bases: TGTGCCTGTGACAGTACTGGGGGCTCCTTGGACACCCGACAGATGTTTTTC. Translated, it gives CACDSTGGSLDTRQMFF. This rearrangement joins TRDV2 to TRDJ3; 8 bases align to TRDD3. This CDR3 has 17 residues. Germline lookup yields CDR1 GEAIGNYY and CDR2 EKD.

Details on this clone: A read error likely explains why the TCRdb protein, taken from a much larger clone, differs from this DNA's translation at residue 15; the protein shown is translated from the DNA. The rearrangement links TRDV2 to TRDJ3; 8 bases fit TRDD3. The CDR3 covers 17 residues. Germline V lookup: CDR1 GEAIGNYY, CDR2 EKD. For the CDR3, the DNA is TGTGCCTGTGACAGTACTGGGGGCTCCTGGGACACCCGACAGATATTTTTC. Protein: CACDSTGGSWDTRQIFF.

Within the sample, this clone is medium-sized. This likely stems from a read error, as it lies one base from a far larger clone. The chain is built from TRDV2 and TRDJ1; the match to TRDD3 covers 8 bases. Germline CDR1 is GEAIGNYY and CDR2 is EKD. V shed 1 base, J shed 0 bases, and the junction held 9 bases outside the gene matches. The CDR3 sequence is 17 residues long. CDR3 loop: CACDTLGAKRDTDKLIF. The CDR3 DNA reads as TGTGCCTGTGACACACTGGGGGCTAAACGGGACACCGATAAACTCATCTTT.

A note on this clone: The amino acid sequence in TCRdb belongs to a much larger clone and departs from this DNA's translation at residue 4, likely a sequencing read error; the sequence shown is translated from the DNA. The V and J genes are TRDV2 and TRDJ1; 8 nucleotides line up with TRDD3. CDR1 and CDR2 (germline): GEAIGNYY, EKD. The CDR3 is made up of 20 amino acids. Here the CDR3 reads CACVTLSGGPPREHFHKLIF. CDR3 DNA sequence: TGTGCCTGTGTCACCCTCTCTGGGGGACCCCCCCGAGAACACTTCCATAAACTCATCTTT.

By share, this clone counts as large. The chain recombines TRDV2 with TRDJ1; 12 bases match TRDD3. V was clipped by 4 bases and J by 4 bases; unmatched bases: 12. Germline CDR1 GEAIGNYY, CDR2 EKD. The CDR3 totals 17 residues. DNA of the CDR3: TGTGCCTGTGATACCGTGGCTGGGGGATACGCCGGCGATAAACTCATCTTT. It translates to CACDTVAGGYAGDKLIF.

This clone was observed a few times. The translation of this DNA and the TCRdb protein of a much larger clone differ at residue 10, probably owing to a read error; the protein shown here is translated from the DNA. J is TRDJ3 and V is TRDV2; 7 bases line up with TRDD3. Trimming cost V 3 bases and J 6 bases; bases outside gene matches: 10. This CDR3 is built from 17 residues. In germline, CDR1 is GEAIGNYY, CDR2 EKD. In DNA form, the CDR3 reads TGTGCCTGTGACTCAACTGGGGCCCCCTTGGACACCCGACAGATGTTTTTC. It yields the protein CACDSTGAPLDTRQMFF.

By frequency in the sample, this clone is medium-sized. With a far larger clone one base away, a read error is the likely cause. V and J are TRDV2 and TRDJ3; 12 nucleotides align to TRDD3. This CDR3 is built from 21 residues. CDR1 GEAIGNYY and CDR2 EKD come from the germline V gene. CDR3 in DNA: TGTGCCCGTGACCCCGCGGAGGCTGGGGGATACGGCTCCTGGGACACCCGACAGATGTTTTTC. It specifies CARDPAEAGGYGSWDTRQMFF.

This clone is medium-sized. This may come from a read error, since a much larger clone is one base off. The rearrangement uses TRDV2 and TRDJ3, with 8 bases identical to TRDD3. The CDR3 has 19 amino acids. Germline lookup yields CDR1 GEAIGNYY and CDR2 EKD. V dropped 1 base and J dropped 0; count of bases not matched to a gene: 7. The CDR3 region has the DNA TGTGCCTGTGACACTGGGGGATCCCGAAGCTCCTGGGACACCCGACAGATGTTTTTC. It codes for CACDTGGSRSSWDTRQMFF.

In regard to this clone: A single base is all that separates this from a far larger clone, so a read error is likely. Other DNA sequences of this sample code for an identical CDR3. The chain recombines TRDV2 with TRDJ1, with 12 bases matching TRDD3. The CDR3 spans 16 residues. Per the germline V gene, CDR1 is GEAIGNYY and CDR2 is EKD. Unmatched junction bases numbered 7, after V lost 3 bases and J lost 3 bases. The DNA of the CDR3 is TGTGCCTGTGACGCCTTACTGGGGGATACCGCCGATAAACTCATCTTT. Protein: CACDALLGDTADKLIF.